This is a list of T cell receptor beta chains from one sample in a study of blood T cell repertoires in COVID-19. Assay: immunoSEQ multiplex PCR; the TCRdb copy retains only in-frame clones and omits some. The sample lists 250,000 or so clones; 80% to 90% were seen once. Sequencing was performed on peripheral blood. The receptors stem from a woman aged 40-49 years who had recovered from COVID-19. Both conserved end residues are part of each CDR3. The D gene is left open where the match is weak. Rows may omit the clone size; those that give it use once, few, many or a size class.

>.|TRBJ2-7|.|TRBV10-3
CAISESVEGSYEQYF
TGTGCCATCAGTGAGTCGGTGGAGGGGTCCTACGAGCAGTACTTC
>.|TRBJ1-4|.|TRBV18
CASSPATGRTNEKLFF
TGTGCCAGCTCACCCGCCACAGGGCGAACTAATGAAAAACTGTTTTTT
>TRBD1|TRBJ1-1|.|TRBV6-5
CASFGTGPTNTEAFF
TGTGCCAGCTTTGGGACAGGGCCAACGAACACTGAAGCTTTCTTT
>.|TRBJ2-2|.|TRBV7-3
CASSLSQVHTGELFF
TGTGCCAGCAGCCTAAGCCAGGTTCACACCGGGGAGCTGTTTTTT
>TRBD1|TRBJ1-1|.|TRBV10-3
CAIRIPGGDTEAFF
TGTGCCATCAGGATTCCAGGGGGAGACACTGAAGCTTTCTTT
>.|TRBJ2-5|.|TRBV7-2
CASSLLRWAETQYF
TGTGCCAGCAGCTTACTACGGTGGGCAGAGACCCAGTACTTC
>.|TRBJ2-7|.|TRBV6-5
CASSGTGTVYEQYF
TGTGCCAGCAGCGGGACTGGGACGGTCTACGAGCAGTACTTC
>TRBD1|TRBJ1-6|.|TRBV5-1
CASSSGTGIRVSPLHF
TGCGCCAGCAGCTCCGGGACAGGGATACGCGTCTCACCCCTCCACTTT
>.|TRBJ2-3|.|TRBV5-6
CASSLFGGVTDTQYF
TGTGCCAGCAGCTTGTTCGGCGGGGTCACAGATACGCAGTATTTT
>.|TRBJ2-3|.|TRBV7-8
CASSLLEVTDTQYF
TGTGCCAGCAGCTTACTAGAAGTCACAGATACGCAGTATTTT
>.|TRBJ1-1|.|TRBV12-3/TRBV12-4
CASREGGEAFF
TGTGCCAGCAGAGAGGGCGGTGAAGCTTTCTTT
>.|TRBJ1-4|.|TRBV6-5
CASSAIFEYNEKLFF
TGTGCCAGCAGCGCGATTTTTGAATATAATGAAAAACTGTTTTTT
>TRBD1|TRBJ1-6|.|TRBV2
CASSRQGAVVNSPLHF
TGTGCCAGCAGCCGACAGGGGGCTGTCGTTAATTCACCCCTCCACTTT
>TRBD1|TRBJ2-7|.|TRBV13
CASSFGTAGEQYF
TGTGCCAGCAGCTTTGGGACAGCTGGCGAGCAGTACTTC
>TRBD1|TRBJ1-6|.|TRBV27
CASSDRDRGSPLHF
TGTGCCAGCAGTGACCGGGACAGGGGTTCACCCCTCCACTTT
>.|TRBJ2-1|.|TRBV9
CASSAHNEQFF
TGTGCCAGCAGCGCTCACAATGAGCAGTTCTTC
>TRBD1|TRBJ1-5|.|TRBV30
CAWGPGQGNQPQHF
TGTGCCTGGGGCCCGGGACAGGGAAATCAGCCCCAGCATTTT
>TRBD2|TRBJ2-7|.|TRBV28
CASSFWTSGGLSSYEQYF
TGTGCCAGCAGTTTCTGGACTAGCGGGGGCCTTAGCTCCTACGAGCAGTACTTC
>.|TRBJ1-4|.|TRBV11-2
CASSPRGWATTNEKLFF
TGTGCCAGCAGCCCAAGGGGGTGGGCGACAACTAATGAAAAACTGTTTTTT
>TRBD1|TRBJ1-2|.|TRBV19
CASRDRGFMWAF
TGTGCCAGCCGGGACAGGGGTTTTATGTGGGCCTTC
>.|TRBJ2-3|.|TRBV23-1
CASSGPGGAGTDTQYF
TGCGCCAGCAGCGGCCCTGGGGGCGCCGGCACAGATACGCAGTATTTT
>TRBD1|TRBJ2-3|.|TRBV27
CASSSKGQSTDTQYF
TGTGCCAGCAGCTCTAAGGGACAGAGCACAGATACGCAGTATTTT
>.|TRBJ1-5|.|TRBV24-1
CATSDLRGKNQPQHF
TGTGCCACCAGTGATTTGCGGGGAAAGAATCAGCCCCAGCATTTT
>TRBD1|TRBJ2-2|.|TRBV4-1
CASSPKTPGQGMTGELFF
TGCGCCAGCAGCCCAAAAACTCCGGGACAGGGGATGACCGGGGAGCTGTTTTTT
>TRBD1|TRBJ1-1|once|TRBV7-2
CASTDTDRDSTEAFF
TGTGCCAGCACCGATACGGACAGGGACAGCACTGAAGCTTTCTTT
>.|TRBJ1-1|once|TRBV7-3
CASSLLGRTEAFF
TGTGCCAGCAGCTTATTGGGGAGAACTGAAGCTTTCTTT
>.|TRBJ1-2|.|TRBV4-1
CASSQEPSYLVPHRDYTF
TGCGCCAGCAGCCAAGAACCTTCTTACTTGGTGCCCCATCGGGACTACACCTTC
>TRBD1|TRBJ1-5|.|TRBV27
CASSLTGTGGRSNQPQHF
TGTGCCAGCAGTTTAACCGGGACAGGGGGCAGGAGCAATCAGCCCCAGCATTTT
>.|TRBJ1-3|once|TRBV5-4
CASSLGGDSGNTIYF
TGTGCCAGCAGCTTGGGCGGCGACTCTGGAAACACCATATATTTT
>.|TRBJ1-2|.|TRBV5-1
CASSGASNYGYTF
TGCGCCAGCAGCGGGGCTTCTAACTATGGCTACACCTTC
>.|TRBJ1-5|.|TRBV6-5
CASSYSYSNQPQHF
TGTGCCAGCAGTTACAGCTATAGCAATCAGCCCCAGCATTTT
>.|TRBJ1-5|.|TRBV11-2
CASSLAAGLWQPQHF
TGTGCCAGCAGCTTAGCTGCAGGGTTATGGCAGCCCCAGCATTTT
>TRBD1|TRBJ1-4|.|TRBV19
CASSGTVNEKLFF
TGTGCCAGTAGTGGGACAGTTAATGAAAAACTGTTTTTT
>.|TRBJ1-2|.|TRBV6-5
CASSYSTDYGYTF
TGTGCCAGCAGTTACTCCACAGACTATGGCTACACCTTC
>TRBD1|TRBJ1-1|.|TRBV9
CASSVGDRGISEAFF
TGTGCCAGCAGCGTAGGGGACAGGGGGATAAGTGAAGCTTTCTTT
>TRBD2|TRBJ2-2|.|TRBV11-3
CASSPLAGGLGELFF
TGTGCCAGCAGTCCTCTAGCGGGGGGCCTAGGGGAGCTGTTTTTT
>TRBD1|TRBJ2-7|.|TRBV2
CASRDRGGEQYF
TGTGCCAGTAGGGACAGGGGCGGCGAGCAGTACTTC
>.|TRBJ2-5|.|TRBV14
CASSQRGGIKETQYF
TGTGCCAGCAGCCAAAGGGGAGGCATTAAAGAGACCCAGTACTTC
>.|TRBJ2-2|.|TRBV4-1
CASSARHNTGELFF
TGCGCCAGCAGCGCACGACACAACACCGGGGAGCTGTTTTTT
>.|TRBJ2-5|.|TRBV6-2/TRBV6-3
CASSSPGGREETQYF
TGTGCCAGCAGCTCCCCTGGGGGCAGGGAAGAGACCCAGTACTTC
>TRBD1|TRBJ1-1|.|TRBV6-1
CASSVIRLGQGANPEAFF
TGTGCCAGCAGTGTAATCAGACTTGGACAGGGGGCGAACCCTGAAGCTTTCTTT
>TRBD2|TRBJ2-3|.|TRBV5-1
CASSSTGTSADTQYF
TGCGCCAGCAGCTCCACCGGGACTAGCGCAGATACGCAGTATTTT